In its sample, the clone carrying this T cell receptor beta chain was seen many times. As yet, its antigen is unknown. Clinical symptoms, serum thyroxine, TRAb, thyroid ultrasound and orbital computed tomography established diagnosis. This entry is derived from a study of T cells in Graves' hyperthyroidism and ophthalmopathy. Germline assignment: CDR1 SEHNR and CDR2 FQNEAQ (reference sequence). CDR3 length equals 16 residues. Trimming removed 0 bases from V and 2 bases from J; junction bases left unmatched: 6. Study results and caveats: The majority of expanded thyroid clonotypes above 0.001 also appeared in blood. Model output signaled ophthalmopathy a median roughly 6.5 months ahead of onset.

There were TCR beta CDR3 regions amplified from RNA transcripts. The study used the HTBI primer set for a first-round RT-PCR of the TCR CDR3. TCRdb fed the multiplex PCR reads into MiXCR, producing one record per CDR3 protein. The data show fewer than 650,000 distinct CDR3 sequences, approximately 48% seen once. This receptor was obtained from an adult woman with Graves' disease, either hyperthyroidism or ophthalmopathy (not recorded which). Sequenced sample: peripheral blood or thyroid tissue (not recorded which). The chain couples TRBV7-9 to TRBJ2-7; 8 bases match TRBD2. This CDR3 is CASSLAFAGGPYEQYF. In nucleotides, the CDR3 is TGTGCCAGCAGCTTAGCGTTCGCGGGAGGTCCCTACGAGCAGTACTTC.